This TCR beta chain was obtained from a study of CD8+CD57+ T cells in acquired aplastic anemia. Overall study: On average, sorted CD4+ and CD8+ cells gave roughly 3 ug of DNA. Sequencing produced an average of approximately 10 million reads per healthy donor for CD4+ cells. Findings and limits, study-wide: Patients had under 30 CD8+ CDR3 sequences in common with controls (the shared set).

Genomic DNA constituted the template upon which TCR beta VDJ and CDR3 profiling was performed. One entry per CDR3 protein, called by TCRdb with MiXCR from the reads. Here the sample spans some 47,000 distinct CDR3 sequences, roughly 69% being singletons. The V and J ends lost 7 bases and 1 base, in that order; junction bases with no gene match: 10. The germline V gene has CDR1 SQVTM and CDR2 ANQGSEA. This CDR3 spans 14 amino acids. A remark on this clonotype: Antigen: not known.

The chain joins TRBV29-1 to TRBJ2-7; TRBD1 agrees at 7 bases. The clonotype was recovered from a human donor in good health, serving as a control. The specimen sequenced was sorted CD4+, CD8+, or CD8+CD57+ T cells (not recorded which) from PBMCs. The CDR3: CSACLQGPSYEQYF. CDR3 in DNA: TGCAGCGCTTGCTTACAGGGGCCTTCCTACGAGCAGTACTTC.